One sample yielded the 5 T cell receptor beta chains listed below, sequenced in a study of T cell responses to AZD1222 COVID-19 vaccine. Profiling relied on immunoSEQ multiplex PCR, and the TCRdb table lists in-frame clones only, not all of them. In the table there are 55,000 to 80,000 clones, 80% to 85% of which are singletons. The sample here was peripheral blood, taken on day 0 of AZD1222 vaccination. These receptors were taken from an adult in good health.

The chain uses TRBV4-2 and TRBJ1-4, with TRBD1 matching 7 bases. The length of the CDR3 is 16 residues. The germline CDR1 and CDR2 sequences are LGHNA and YNFKEQ. The junction had 9 bases not matched to a gene; V was cut back by 0 bases and J by 8 bases. CDR3 region: CASSQDKGRGNEKLFF. The CDR3 nucleotides are TGTGCCAGCAGCCAAGATAAGGGCAGGGGGAACGAAAAACTGTTTTTT.

V usage is TRBV11-2 and J usage is TRBJ1-6; D may be TRBD1 (5 bases). The CDR3 has 15 residues. CDR1 and CDR2 (germline): SGHAT, FQNNGV. The V gene lost 1 base and the J gene lost 9 bases, with 13 bases spanning the gap. CDR3 residues: CASSLVTGGISPLHF. In nucleotides, the CDR3 is TGTGCCAGCAGCTTAGTCACCGGGGGAATTTCACCCCTCCACTTT.

The chain recombines TRBV3-1 (or the pseudogene TRBV3-2) with TRBJ1-1; no definite D call. V shed 0 bases and J shed 3 bases, with 2 bases lying between them. Germline V gene data show CDR1 as LGHDT and CDR2 as YNNKEL (reference sequence). The CDR3 has 12 residues. CDR3 residues: CASSQEDTEAFF. The CDR3, as DNA: TGTGCCAGCAGCCAAGAGGACACTGAAGCTTTCTTT.

This rearrangement joins TRBV5-8 to TRBJ1-5; D ambiguous. Trimming left V 4 bases short and J 9 bases short, with 11 bases between. CDR1 is SGHTS, CDR2 YDEGEE, per germline. This CDR3 region has 12 residues. CDR3 in amino acids: CASSPGSGPQHF. The CDR3 DNA reads TGTGCCAGCAGCCCAGGTTCGGGGCCCCAGCATTTT. Looking up the rest from reference TRBV5-8 and TRBJ1-5 gives the full variable domain: EAGVTQSPTHLIKTRGQQATLRCSPISGHTSVYWYQQALGLGLQFLLWYDEGEERNRGNFPPRFSGRQFPNYSSELNVNALELEDSALYLCASSPGSGPQHFGDGTRLSIL.

The J gene is TRBJ2-7, the V gene TRBV12-3 or TRBV12-4; D might be TRBD2 (5 bases). Deletions cut 4 bases from V and 0 bases from J, with 7 bases between. The CDR3 runs 13 residues. The CDR3 DNA is TGTGCCAGCAGTTGGGAGAGCTCCTACGAGCAGTACTTC. It codes for CASSWESSYEQYF.